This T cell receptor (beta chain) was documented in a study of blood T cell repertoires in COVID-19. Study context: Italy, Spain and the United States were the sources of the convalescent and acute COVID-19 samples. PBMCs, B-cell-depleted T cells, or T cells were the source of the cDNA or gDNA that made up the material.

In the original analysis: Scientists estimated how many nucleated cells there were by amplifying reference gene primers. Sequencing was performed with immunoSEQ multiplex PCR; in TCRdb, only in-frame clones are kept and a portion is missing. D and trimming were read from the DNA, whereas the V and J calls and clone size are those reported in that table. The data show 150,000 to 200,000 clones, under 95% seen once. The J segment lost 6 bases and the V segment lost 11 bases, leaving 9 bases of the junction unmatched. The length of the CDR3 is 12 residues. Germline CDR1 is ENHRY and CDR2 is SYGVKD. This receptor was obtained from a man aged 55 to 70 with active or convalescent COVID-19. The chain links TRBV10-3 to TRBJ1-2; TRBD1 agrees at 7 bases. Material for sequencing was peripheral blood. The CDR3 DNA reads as TGTGCCTCGACAGGGAACCTGAATGGCTACACCTTC. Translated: CASTGNLNGYTF.